The 3 T cell receptor beta chains in this list originate from one sample, sequenced in a study of control samples from healthy donors and cancer patients (dated by TCRdb to 2020 to 2022). Library construction relied on the immunoSEQ multiplex PCR assay. In its TCRdb copy, this immuneACCESS table keeps in-frame sequences only and misses some clones. Where compared with another copy, unresolved V genes explain less than half of these, and the others have no known cause. For this sample there are 150,000 to 200,000 clones; 85% to 95% appear just once. The top ten hold about 1.4% of the sample. The material sequenced was blood. These receptors all stem from a man aged 30-40 years in good health.

This chain joins TRBV9 and TRBJ2-7; tentatively, D is TRBD1 (6 bases). The V end lost 3 bases, the J end lost 1 base, and 14 bases lay between the germline ends. CDR1 and CDR2 (germline): SGDLS, YYNGEE. CDR3 length: 15 amino acids. CDR3 in amino acids: CASSEGTGLSYEQYF. DNA for the CDR3: TGTGCCAGCAGCGAAGGAACAGGGTTATCCTACGAGCAGTACTTC. The whole variable domain, remainder taken from reference TRBV9 and TRBJ2-7, is DSGVTQTPKHLITATGQRVTLRCSPRSGDLSVYWYQQSLDQGLQFLIQYYNGEERAKGNILERFSAQQFPDLHSELNLSSLELGDSALYFCASSEGTGLSYEQYFGPGTRLTVT.

This chain uses TRBV9 with TRBJ2-2; D unresolved. The length of the CDR3 is 19 residues. The germline V gene encodes CDR1 SGDLS and CDR2 YYNGEE. V lost 0 bases and J 5 bases, leaving 23 bases between the germline ends. The CDR3 region is CASSVAEPSADPTTGELFF. Written as DNA, the CDR3 is TGTGCCAGCAGCGTAGCTGAACCCAGCGCCGATCCGACTACCGGGGAGCTGTTTTTT.

The J gene is TRBJ1-6, the V gene TRBV30; the match to TRBD1 covers 7 bases. The germline CDR1 and CDR2 sequences are GTSNPN and SVGIG (reference sequence). The CDR3 spans 14 residues. After removal of 4 bases from V and 7 bases from J, the junction contained 7 bases not matched to a gene. CDR3 protein: CAWKGAVGNSPLHF. In DNA, the CDR3 is TGTGCCTGGAAGGGGGCAGTAGGGAATTCACCCCTCCACTTT.